Following are 32 T cell receptor beta chains from one sample sequenced in a study of blood T cell repertoires in COVID-19. The data were produced by immunoSEQ multiplex PCR, yet TCRdb's version contains in-frame clones alone and is incomplete. The sample lists some 86,000 clones; 65% to 85% were seen once. Sequencing used peripheral blood. Receptors were obtained from a woman of 80 years or more with active or convalescent COVID-19.

V and J are TRBV5-1 and TRBJ1-6; TRBD1 matches at 8 bases. J was trimmed by 10 bases and V by 0 bases; bases with no gene match: 6. The germline V gene encodes CDR1 SGHRS and CDR2 YFSETQ. The CDR3 runs 15 residues. The CDR3 here is CASSLAGQGGSPLHF. DNA for the CDR3: TGCGCCAGCAGCTTGGCAGGACAGGGTGGCTCACCCCTCCACTTT.

V gene TRBV5-1 combines with J gene TRBJ1-5; 7 nucleotides match TRBD1. The CDR3 has 13 amino acids. The V gene's germline CDR1 is SGHRS and CDR2 YFSETQ. J lost 1 base, V lost 8 bases, and 3 bases had no gene match. The CDR3 protein is CAREDRSNQPQHF. As DNA, the CDR3 is TGCGCCAGGGAGGACAGGAGCAATCAGCCCCAGCATTTT.

The genes are TRBV5-1 and TRBJ2-7, with D possibly TRBD2 on 6 matching bases. Germline V gene data show CDR1 as SGHRS and CDR2 as YFSETQ. Between the trimmed V and J ends, which lost 3 bases and 3 bases, there was a span of 7 bases. This CDR3 comprises 12 residues. The CDR3 coding sequence is TGCGCCAGCAGCTCGGGGGTCTACGAGCAGTACTTC. Its translation: CASSSGVYEQYF.

The V gene is TRBV5-4, the J gene TRBJ1-5; the D is unclear. CDR3 length: 16 residues. V lost 4 bases, J lost 2 bases, and 16 bases lay in between. The germline gives CDR1 SGHNT, CDR2 YYREEE (reference sequence). CDR3 coding DNA: TGTGCCAGCAGCCGCAAGGAGGACCCAGGCAATCAGCCCCAGCATTTT. It specifies CASSRKEDPGNQPQHF.

V is TRBV6-5 and J is TRBJ2-1; 8 nucleotides align to TRBD2. This CDR3 region has 14 residues. Germline values: CDR1 MNHEY, CDR2 SVGAGI. Trimming took 5 bases from V and 0 from J; bases not matched to a gene: 0. The CDR3: CASSRGGSYNEQFF. In DNA, the CDR3 is TGTGCCAGCAGTCGGGGGGGCTCCTACAATGAGCAGTTCTTC.

The chain joins TRBV10-3 to TRBJ1-1, with 8 bases lining up with TRBD1. V lost 2 bases to trimming and J lost 11 bases; unmatched junction nucleotides: 4. The CDR3 is 12 amino acids. The germline CDR1 and CDR2 sequences are ENHRY and SYGVKD. This CDR3 is CAISETTGEAFF. DNA of the CDR3: TGTGCCATCAGTGAGACGACAGGGGAGGCTTTCTTT.

J is TRBJ2-7 and V is TRBV5-4; the match to TRBD2 covers 7 bases. J lost 5 bases, V lost 9 bases, and 14 bases had no gene match. The CDR3 covers 14 residues. Germline values: CDR1 SGHNT, CDR2 YYREEE (reference sequence). The CDR3, as DNA: TGTGCCACTAACTCGATGGGAGGGTCTGACGAGCAGTACTTC. This translates into CATNSMGGSDEQYF. The full variable domain, completed using reference TRBV5-4 and TRBJ2-7, is ETGVTQSPTHLIKTRGQQVTLRCSSQSGHNTVSWYQQALGQGPQFIFQYYREEENGRGNFPPRFSGLQFPNYSSELNVNALELDDSALYLCATNSMGGSDEQYFGPGTRLTVT.

The V call is TRBV28, the J call TRBJ2-5; a possible D gene is TRBD2 (6 bases). CDR1 MDHEN and CDR2 SYDVKM come from the germline V gene. The CDR3 contains 16 residues. Trimming removed 1 base from V and 2 bases from J, with 14 bases in between. The CDR3 reads CASSLLAGRLQETQYF. In DNA form, the CDR3 reads TGTGCCAGCAGTTTATTGGCGGGACGGCTACAAGAGACCCAGTACTTC. Full variable domain (missing parts from reference TRBV28 and TRBJ2-5): DVKVTQSSRYLVKRTGEKVFLECVQDMDHENMFWYRQDPGLGLRLIYFSYDVKMKEKGDIPEGYSVSREKKERFSLILESASTNQTSMYLCASSLLAGRLQETQYFGPGTRLLVL.

The rearrangement links TRBV5-1 to TRBJ2-3, with 7 bases lining up with TRBD1. The CDR3 is made up of 15 amino acids. Germline lookup yields CDR1 SGHRS and CDR2 YFSETQ. V gave up 4 bases and J gave up 2 bases; unmatched junction bases: 7. This CDR3 is CASSKTGSDTDTQYF. CDR3 coding DNA: TGCGCCAGCAGCAAGACAGGGTCCGACACAGATACGCAGTATTTT.

This clone was found once. V usage is TRBV11-2 and J usage is TRBJ2-7, with 9 bases aligning to TRBD1. The length of the CDR3 is 19 residues. V lost 5 bases, J lost 3 bases, and 20 bases stayed unmatched. Germline V gene data show CDR1 as SGHAT and CDR2 as FQNNGV. CDR3 nucleotides: TGTGCCAGCAGCCTCCGGGGGGACAGGGCGTTGGGTGGGGTCTACGAGCAGTACTTC. It encodes CASSLRGDRALGGVYEQYF. Filled out from reference TRBV11-2 and TRBJ2-7, the complete variable domain reads EAGVAQSPRYKIIEKRQSVAFWCNPISGHATLYWYQQILGQGPKLLIQFQNNGVVDDSQLPKDRFSAERLKGVDSTLKIQPAKLEDSAVYLCASSLRGDRALGGVYEQYFGPGTRLTVT.

This clone was recorded a few times. This rearrangement joins TRBV4-1 to TRBJ1-6, with a tentative D call TRBD1 (5 bases). The CDR3 covers 14 residues. V dropped 2 bases and J dropped 12 bases, with 14 bases sitting between them. Germline values: CDR1 MGHRA, CDR2 YSYEKL. CDR3 sequence: CASSQMALGGPLHF. The CDR3 DNA follows: TGCGCCAGCAGCCAAATGGCGTTGGGGGGACCCCTCCACTTT.

The V and J genes are TRBV7-2 and TRBJ1-2, with TRBD1 matching 9 bases. This CDR3 is 15 amino acids long. Germline V gives CDR1 SGHTA, CDR2 FQGNSA. V lost 5 bases and J lost 2; bases outside the gene matches: 6. CDR3 sequence: CASSTHRGRNYGYTF. In DNA form, the CDR3 reads TGTGCCAGCAGCACACACAGGGGGCGGAACTATGGCTACACCTTC.

The chain employs TRBV29-1 and TRBJ2-5, with a weak D call TRBD1 (5 bases). Germline CDR1 reads SQVTM; CDR2 reads ANQGSEA. Trimming removed 6 bases from V and 0 bases from J, with 8 bases in between. There are 12 residues in the CDR3. CDR3 nucleotides: TGCAGCGTGGTGACAGACCAAGAGACCCAGTACTTC. This sequence encodes CSVVTDQETQYF.

The genes are TRBV9 and TRBJ2-1; perhaps TRBD2 as D (5 bases). This CDR3 contains 16 residues. The germline CDR1 and CDR2 sequences are SGDLS and YYNGEE. V lost 2 bases and J lost 7, with 19 bases in between. The CDR3: CASSVALGLEPNEQFF. DNA for the CDR3: TGTGCCAGCAGCGTCGCCCTTGGACTTGAACCAAATGAGCAGTTCTTC.

The chain couples TRBV3-1 (or the pseudogene TRBV3-2) to TRBJ1-1, with 12 bases fitting TRBD1. Germline V CDR1 and CDR2: LGHDT, YNNKEL (reference sequence). The CDR3 is made up of 13 amino acids. V gave up 4 bases and J gave up 8 bases; unmatched junction bases: 2. CDR3 in amino acids: CASSRGQGAEAFF. CDR3 DNA sequence: TGTGCCAGCAGCCGGGGACAGGGGGCGGAAGCTTTCTTT.

The V gene is TRBV5-4, the J gene TRBJ2-3, with 7 bases that match TRBD2. The CDR3 has 16 residues. V lost 5 bases, J lost 0 bases, and 9 bases stayed unmatched. Germline V gene lookup returns CDR1 SGHNT and CDR2 YYREEE (reference sequence). The CDR3 reads CASRGPGLLSTDTQYF. For the CDR3, the DNA is TGTGCCAGCAGAGGACCGGGACTACTTAGCACAGATACGCAGTATTTT.

The chain uses TRBV18 and TRBJ1-2, with TRBD1 matching 11 bases. CDR1 is KGHSH, CDR2 LQKENI, per germline. J lost 6 bases, V lost 6 bases, and 6 bases had no gene match. The CDR3 is 14 amino acids. The CDR3: CASSASGQGDGYTF. The CDR3 DNA reads TGTGCCAGCTCCGCCTCGGGACAGGGGGATGGCTACACCTTC.

This rearrangement joins TRBV6-2 or TRBV6-3 to TRBJ2-7; TRBD2 matches 8 bases. The CDR3 is 14 amino acids. Germline CDR1 MNHEY, CDR2 SVGEGT. The J segment lost 8 bases and the V segment lost 6 bases, leaving 12 bases of the junction unmatched. The CDR3: CASSRAGAQDKQYF. The CDR3 nucleotides read TGTGCCAGCAGCAGAGCGGGGGCCCAAGATAAGCAGTACTTC.

V is TRBV25-1 and J is TRBJ1-4; 7 nucleotides align to TRBD1. The CDR3 length is 15 residues. V trimming: 2 bases; J trimming: 6 bases; junction bases outside the gene matches: 6. Germline V gives CDR1 MGHDK, CDR2 SYGVNS. The DNA of the CDR3 is TGTGCCAGCAGTGAAAGGGGGCACGTGGATGAAAAACTGTTTTTT. Translated: CASSERGHVDEKLFF.

In this sample, this clone turned up once. The chain carries TRBV3-1 (or the pseudogene TRBV3-2) and TRBJ1-2, with TRBD1 as a possible D gene (6 bases). Germline V gives CDR1 LGHDT, CDR2 YNNKEL (reference sequence). The CDR3 covers 16 residues. V was shortened by 4 bases and J by 0 bases, with 15 bases between the two germline ends. The CDR3 nucleotides read TGTGCCAGCAGCCCAACAGACAGGACATCTAACTATGGCTACACCTTC. Translating it yields CASSPTDRTSNYGYTF.

This clone was seen a single time. The chain couples TRBV10-3 to TRBJ1-2, with 8 bases matching TRBD1. The V gene end was trimmed by 5 bases and the J gene end by 4 bases; junction bases not matched to a gene: 9. Germline lookup yields CDR1 ENHRY and CDR2 SYGVKD. The CDR3 has 15 amino acids. For the CDR3, the DNA is TGTGCCATCAGTCCTCTGGACAGGGAAGGCTATGGCTACACCTTC. It is translated as CAISPLDREGYGYTF.

The chain carries TRBV28 and TRBJ1-4; D uncertain. The germline CDR1 and CDR2 sequences are MDHEN and SYDVKM. V lost 6 bases and J lost 8, with 19 bases in between. The CDR3 length is 15 residues. The CDR3 sequence: CASSHTLGSGEKLFF. The CDR3 DNA is TGTGCCAGCAGCCATACTCTCGGGTCCGGGGAAAAACTGTTTTTT. Using reference TRBV28 and TRBJ1-4 for the parts outside the CDR3, the full variable domain is DVKVTQSSRYLVKRTGEKVFLECVQDMDHENMFWYRQDPGLGLRLIYFSYDVKMKEKGDIPEGYSVSREKKERFSLILESASTNQTSMYLCASSHTLGSGEKLFFGSGTQLSVL.

This chain links TRBV24-1 with TRBJ2-1; D is ambiguous. The germline V gene has CDR1 KGHDR and CDR2 SFDVKD. The germline V and J ends were trimmed by 2 bases and 9 bases, with 10 bases remaining between them. CDR3 length: 13 amino acids. The CDR3 DNA is TGTGCCACCAGTGATTCTTATCGGGTTGAGCAGTTCTTC. Translating it yields CATSDSYRVEQFF.

The chain has TRBV7-3 and TRBJ2-1; 8 nucleotides align to TRBD2. J lost 7 bases, V lost 0 bases, and 14 bases had no gene match. The CDR3 has 18 residues. Germline V gene data show CDR1 as SGHTA and CDR2 as FQGTGA. CDR3 loop: CASSLTDLGSGRKNEQFF. The CDR3 DNA is TGTGCCAGCAGCTTAACGGATCTAGGAAGCGGGAGAAAAAATGAGCAGTTCTTC.

The J gene is TRBJ2-2, the V gene TRBV28, with 9 bases that match TRBD1. The CDR3 is made up of 16 amino acids. Germline V lookup: CDR1 MDHEN, CDR2 SYDVKM. The V and J ends lost 2 bases and 4 bases, in that order; junction bases with no gene match: 5. Here the CDR3 reads CASSLVDRGGTGELFF. The CDR3, as DNA: TGTGCCAGCAGTTTAGTGGACAGGGGAGGCACCGGGGAGCTGTTTTTT.

The chain links TRBV6-2 or TRBV6-3 to TRBJ1-3, with no clear D. Trimming removed 6 bases from V and 0 bases from J, with 12 bases in between. CDR1 and CDR2 (germline): MNHEY, SVGEGT. The length of the CDR3 is 15 residues. The CDR3 protein is CASSLRRDSGNTIYF. The CDR3 bases are TGTGCCAGCAGCCTCCGACGGGACTCTGGAAACACCATATATTTT.

This rearrangement joins TRBV19 to TRBJ2-2, with D tentatively TRBD2 (5 bases). The CDR3 consists of 15 residues. V gave up 4 bases and J gave up 3 bases, with 12 bases separating them. Germline CDR1 LNHDA, CDR2 SQIVND (reference sequence). CDR3 nucleotide sequence: TGTGCCAGTAGTAGAGGGTTCGAATACACCGGGGAGCTGTTTTTT. This gives the protein CASSRGFEYTGELFF. The full variable domain, completed using reference TRBV19 and TRBJ2-2, is DGGITQSPKYLFRKEGQNVTLSCEQNLNHDAMYWYRQDPGQGLRLIYYSQIVNDFQKGDIAEGYSVSREKKESFPLTVTSAQKNPTAFYLCASSRGFEYTGELFFGEGSRLTVL.

This chain connects TRBV19 to TRBJ1-5; 9 nucleotides align to TRBD1. J was trimmed by 1 base and V by 5 bases; bases with no gene match: 3. Germline V gene lookup returns CDR1 LNHDA and CDR2 SQIVND (reference sequence). This CDR3 has 15 residues. The CDR3 coding sequence is TGTGCCAGTAGTCGGACAGGGGAAAGCAATCAGCCCCAGCATTTT. Protein: CASSRTGESNQPQHF.

This clone was recorded once. The V call is TRBV19, the J call TRBJ2-1, with TRBD2 matching 7 bases. Germline values: CDR1 LNHDA, CDR2 SQIVND (reference sequence). The CDR3 spans 14 residues. V shed 7 bases, J shed 2 bases, and the junction held 5 bases outside the gene matches. The CDR3 protein is CASTGGRTYNEQFF. The CDR3 DNA sequence: TGTGCCAGTACCGGGGGGAGGACCTACAATGAGCAGTTCTTC.

This chain uses TRBV5-1 with TRBJ2-5; possible D gene TRBD1, 5 bases. The ends were cut back, 5 bases at V and 3 bases at J, with 11 bases in the middle. From germline, CDR1 is SGHRS and CDR2 YFSETQ. This CDR3 spans 13 amino acids. The chain's CDR3 is CASRGDREETQYF. The DNA for the CDR3 is TGCGCCAGCAGAGGGGATAGAGAAGAGACCCAGTACTTC.

V is TRBV19 and J is TRBJ1-2, with D perhaps TRBD1 (5 bases). V shed 10 bases and J shed 3 bases, with 24 bases lying between them. This CDR3 region has 16 residues. Germline V gene lookup returns CDR1 LNHDA and CDR2 SQIVND (reference sequence). The CDR3 DNA follows: TGTGCCACCGGACCGGGACTGGAGACAAAATACTATGGCTACACCTTC. Its protein product is CATGPGLETKYYGYTF.

The chain carries TRBV6-5 and TRBJ2-2, with a weak D call TRBD2 (5 bases). The CDR3 extends over 14 amino acids. Trimming stripped 8 bases from V and 2 bases from J, with 12 bases between. CDR1 MNHEY and CDR2 SVGAGI come from the germline V gene. CDR3 sequence: CASRRSGNTGELFF. The CDR3 coding sequence is TGTGCCAGCCGGAGGAGCGGAAACACCGGGGAGCTGTTTTTT.